Following are 10 T cell receptor beta chains from one sample sequenced in a study of T cells after yellow fever vaccination. TCRdb recomputed calls from the 5' RACE reads with MiXCR, one row per CDR3 protein. The sample carries more than 300,000 distinct CDR3 sequences, about 6.9% recorded once. The starting material was PBMCs, obtained roughly 47 days after the first yellow fever vaccination. The receptor source for this set is a man between 18 and 29 years old who received the YFV17D yellow fever vaccine.

The chain employs TRBV5-4 and TRBJ2-3; TRBD2 matches at 14 bases. Germline CDR1 is SGHNT and CDR2 is YYREEE (reference sequence). With V trimmed by 2 bases and J by 2 bases, 7 bases remained unmatched. CDR3 size: 18 residues. The DNA of the CDR3 is TGTGCCAGCAGCTTCGGGACTAGCGGGGGAACTACCACAGATACGCAGTATTTT. This encodes CASSFGTSGGTTTDTQYF.

The chain employs TRBV11-2 and TRBJ1-6; no clear D. The CDR3 is made up of 15 amino acids. Deletions cut 1 base from V and 8 bases from J, with 12 bases between. In germline, CDR1 is SGHAT, CDR2 FQNNGV. CDR3 loop: CASSLGWFGDSPLHF. The DNA for the CDR3 is TGTGCCAGCAGCTTAGGGTGGTTCGGTGATTCACCCCTCCACTTT.

This clonotype has a count of ten or more. The gene calls are TRBV7-9 and TRBJ2-7; possible D gene TRBD2, 6 bases. This CDR3 spans 14 amino acids. V shed 3 bases and J shed 5 bases, with 14 bases lying between them. From germline, CDR1 is SEHNR and CDR2 FQNEAQ (reference sequence). CDR3 DNA: TGTGCCAGCAGCTTCGGAACAGCGGGCGACGAGCAGTACTTC. Its protein product is CASSFGTAGDEQYF. Looking up the rest from reference TRBV7-9 and TRBJ2-7 gives the full variable domain: DTGVSQNPRHKITKRGQNVTFRCDPISEHNRLYWYRQTLGQGPEFLTYFQNEAQLEKSRLLSDRFSAERPKGSFSTLEIQRTEQGDSAMYLCASSFGTAGDEQYFGPGTRLTVT.

The table lists this clonotype with many counts. This chain links TRBV28 with TRBJ1-2; 7 nucleotides line up with TRBD1. Germline CDR1 MDHEN, CDR2 SYDVKM. The CDR3 is 13 residues long. The V segment lost 5 bases and the J segment 6 bases; nucleotides outside the gene matches: 6. CDR3 loop: CASSLGQRNGYTF. The DNA of the CDR3 is TGTGCCAGCAGTCTGGGACAGAGAAATGGCTACACCTTC.

Only a few counts were recorded for this clonotype. This CDR3 reads CATSDTQGTQHF. CDR3 nucleotides: TGTGCCACCAGTGATACTCAGGGGACCCAGCATTTT. The rearrangement joins TRBV24-1 to TRBJ1-5, with D possibly being TRBD1 (6 bases). This CDR3 spans 12 amino acids. Germline assignment: CDR1 KGHDR and CDR2 SFDVKD. The V gene lost 3 bases and the J gene lost 11 bases, with 10 bases spanning the gap.

The V gene is TRBV5-1, the J gene TRBJ2-1; D may match TRBD1 or TRBD2 (5 bases each). Germline V gene data show CDR1 as SGHRS and CDR2 as YFSETQ. CDR3 length: 14 residues. Trimming pared 4 bases from V and 11 bases from J, leaving 19 bases between. The CDR3 bases are TGCGCCAGCAGCCATTCAGGGAATCCGGGACAGCAGTTCTTC. It encodes CASSHSGNPGQQFF.

This clonotype occurred a few times. The chain employs TRBV20-1 and TRBJ2-5, with a tentative D call TRBD2 (7 bases). The CDR3 spans 13 residues. Germline values: CDR1 DFQATT, CDR2 SNEGSKA (reference sequence). CDR3 bases: TGCATAATCGGAGGGGGGGCCTCTGAGACCCAGTACTTC. Translating it yields CIIGGGASETQYF.

This clonotype has ten or more counts. The rearrangement joins TRBV7-2 to TRBJ2-3, with D unresolved. The germline gives CDR1 SGHTA, CDR2 FQGNSA. V dropped 3 bases and J dropped 6 bases, with 7 bases sitting between them. This CDR3 has 12 residues. The CDR3 reads CASSFPPDTQYF. DNA of the CDR3: TGTGCCAGCAGCTTCCCCCCGGATACGCAGTATTTT.

This clonotype has only a few counts. This chain links TRBV27 with TRBJ2-4; 9 bases line up with TRBD1. CDR1 and CDR2 from the germline V gene are MNHEY and SMNVEV (reference sequence). The CDR3 length is 19 residues. V shed 2 bases and J 2 bases; nucleotides not matched to a gene: 13. The CDR3 here is CASSLGWDRDELTKNIQYF. In nucleotides, the CDR3 is TGTGCCAGCAGTTTAGGGTGGGACAGGGACGAATTAACCAAAAACATTCAGTACTTC.

J is TRBJ2-3 and V is TRBV10-3, with D unclear. Trimming left V 9 bases short and J 0 bases short, with 16 bases between. Germline-derived CDR1 and CDR2 are ENHRY and SYGVKD. The CDR3 totals 15 residues. Written as DNA, the CDR3 is TGTGCCATTCGACTGGGCCTCCTGAGCACAGATACGCAGTATTTT. Its translation is CAIRLGLLSTDTQYF.